This passage covers 2 T cell receptor beta chains from one sample sequenced in a study of OX40 agonist ivuxolimab in advanced cancers. Measured with immunoSEQ multiplex PCR; TCRdb has only the in-frame clones, and not every one. The repertoire holds approximately 45,000 clones, with less than 90% as singletons. The sequencing here drew on CD4+ or CD8+ T cells sorted from blood, taken in a trial of the OX40 agonist ivuxolimab. These receptors were taken from an adult with an advanced solid tumor such as melanoma, head and neck, liver or kidney cancer.

The J gene is TRBJ2-1, the V gene TRBV10-2; 9 positions match TRBD1. The germline CDR1 and CDR2 sequences are WSHSY and SAAADI. V shed 10 bases, J shed 3 bases, and the junction held 10 bases outside the gene matches. The CDR3 is 15 amino acids. The CDR3, as DNA: TGCGCCATCGGTGAACCGGGACAGGGCTACAATGAGCAGTTCTTC. The encoded protein is CAIGEPGQGYNEQFF.

The chain recombines TRBV28 with TRBJ1-1, with unresolved D. The germline V gene has CDR1 MDHEN and CDR2 SYDVKM. The length of the CDR3 is 13 residues. Deletions cut 10 bases from V and 8 bases from J, with 20 bases between. The CDR3 sequence: CATLRAPSGEAFF. CDR3 bases: TGTGCCACCCTCCGGGCCCCCTCGGGGGAAGCTTTCTTT.